The 5 T cell receptor beta chains below were found in one sample sequenced in a study of cytomegalovirus exposure and HLA in healthy donors. Vbeta (60) and Jbeta (13) primers were used in the PCR. Here immunoSEQ multiplex PCR was the method, and the copy in TCRdb shows in-frame clones only, minus some. This table has 150,000 to 200,000 clones, about 79% appearing once. The sequenced material came from PBMCs. The receptors here all came from a man in his fifties or sixties in good health and CMV-seropositive.

This clone was found a few times. The chain employs TRBV29-1 and TRBJ1-4; D gene uncertain. Trimming cost V 7 bases and J 1 base, with 10 bases left between them. In germline, CDR1 is SQVTM, CDR2 ANQGSEA. This CDR3 has 13 residues. The DNA for the CDR3 is TGCAGCGCCACTGAGGGAACTAATGAAAAACTGTTTTTT. It codes for CSATEGTNEKLFF.

The chain recombines TRBV4-1 with TRBJ2-7; TRBD1 aligns across 9 bases. V trimming: 4 bases; J trimming: 6 bases; junction bases outside the gene matches: 7. The CDR3 has 14 residues. The germline V gene encodes CDR1 MGHRA and CDR2 YSYEKL. Here the CDR3 DNA reads TGCGCCAGCAGCCTCCGGGACAGGGATGGCGAGCAGTACTTC. Protein sequence: CASSLRDRDGEQYF.

The chain employs TRBV6-1 and TRBJ1-5; no reliable D call. The V gene lost 4 bases and the J gene lost 7 bases, with 23 bases spanning the gap. The CDR3 runs to 17 residues. In germline, CDR1 is MNHNS, CDR2 SASEGT. The CDR3 reads CASSVKNFSGWRQPQHF. DNA of the CDR3: TGTGCCAGCAGTGTAAAGAACTTTTCGGGGTGGAGACAGCCCCAGCATTTT.

V usage is TRBV28 and J usage is TRBJ1-5; 8 bases align to TRBD1. This CDR3 region has 17 residues. Trimming took 5 bases from V and 1 from J; bases not matched to a gene: 10. Germline loops: CDR1 MDHEN, CDR2 SYDVKM. The chain's CDR3 is CASSPDRVPSSNQPQHF. DNA of the CDR3: TGTGCCAGCAGTCCGGACAGGGTCCCTTCAAGCAATCAGCCCCAGCATTTT. Drawing the rest from reference TRBV28 and TRBJ1-5, the complete variable domain is DVKVTQSSRYLVKRTGEKVFLECVQDMDHENMFWYRQDPGLGLRLIYFSYDVKMKEKGDIPEGYSVSREKKERFSLILESASTNQTSMYLCASSPDRVPSSNQPQHFGDGTRLSIL.

This chain links TRBV19 with TRBJ1-3, with TRBD1 identical over 11 bases. The CDR3 contains 18 residues. V lost 5 bases to trimming and J lost 0 bases; unmatched junction nucleotides: 9. Germline loops: CDR1 LNHDA, CDR2 SQIVND (reference sequence). CDR3 coding DNA: TGTGCCAGTAGTCTCTCCACCGGGACAGGGGGCTCTGGAAACACCATATATTTT. The encoded protein is CASSLSTGTGGSGNTIYF.